This TCR beta chain was sequenced in a study of blood T cell repertoires in COVID-19 (dated by TCRdb to the early 2020s). Study-level background: The collaborator samples originated in the United States, Italy and Spain and spanned the acute and convalescent phases of COVID-19. The material from the prospective study consisted of cDNA or gDNA derived from T cells, B-cell-depleted T cells, or PBMCs. Deeply sampled blood TCRbeta repertoires from subjects exposed to, actively infected with, or recovered from COVID-19 were included in the dataset. A freely available public database, intended as a resource for researchers studying the immune response to SARS-CoV-2, is where the repertoires were released. The samples were drawn from the first 160 participants of the ongoing ImmuneRACE study and from some 1,300 subjects provided by 6 global collaborators. Nearly every sample came with metadata listing a de-identified subject ID, COVID-19 status, age in years and sex. Where available, HLA class I and class II types were taken from metadata supplied by the sample provider and were not determined by assay-based typing. Overall study outcomes, separate from this receptor: The amount of clinical and demographic metadata varied by source and participant and was provided uncurated.

Concerning this clone: Its recognized antigen is unknown. No clone much larger than this one lies a single base away; base qualities are absent.

V is shortened by 6 bases, J by 5 bases, and the region joining them spans 14 bases. Spanning cysteine to phenylalanine, the CDR3 consists of 13 amino acids. The read is trimmed to its CDR3 DNA, 39 bases read in frame from base 1. Each collaborating institution followed its own protocols to collect whole blood in K2EDTA tubes. Collaborator samples were shipped for TCRbeta analysis as frozen whole blood, isolated PBMCs, or DNA extracted from either sample type. The immunoSEQ Assay, a bias-controlled multiplex PCR, was used to amplify TCRbeta CDR3 regions from genomic DNA. Processing in the source paper ran as follows. The number of nucleated cells in each sample was estimated from the amplification of reference gene primers within the assay. To quantify the absolute abundance of each unique TCRbeta CDR3 rearrangement, sequence reads were collapsed and filtered. Productive Simpson clonality was computed per sample as the square root of Simpson's diversity index over productive rearrangements. The clones in this table, taken by TCRdb from immuneACCESS, are in-frame only. Not every clone is retained; where verified, under half of the shortfall comes from an unresolved V gene, and the cause of the rest is unknown. V, J and clone size were drawn from that table, and D and trimming were deduced from the DNA. This sample holds fewer than 400,000 clones; roughly 86% were observed only once. The ten top clones hold 2.5% to 3.5% of the sample.

Sequenced sample: peripheral blood. The sequence is built from TRBV12-3 or TRBV12-4 and TRBJ2-7; TRBD1 is possibly the D segment (6 matching bases). The origin of this receptor is a human donor in a cohort sampled during active COVID-19. The CDR3 region: CASRTHGGHEQYF. In nucleotide form, the sequence is TGTGCCAGCAGAACCCATGGGGGCCACGAGCAGTACTTC.